This T cell receptor (beta chain) was captured in a study of cytomegalovirus exposure and HLA in healthy donors. V shed 8 bases and J 5 bases; nucleotides not matched to a gene: 8. Germline CDR1 MGHDK, CDR2 SYGVNS. This CDR3 region has 13 residues. This clone was detected only a few times. Amplification used 60 Vbeta primers and 13 Jbeta primers. Clones were sequenced by immunoSEQ multiplex PCR, and TCRdb holds only the in-frame ones, with some missing. This table has over 150,000 clones, just over 75% appearing once. Sequencing was done on a sample of PBMCs. This clonotype was obtained from a woman aged 25-40 years in good health and CMV-seropositive. This chain joins TRBV25-1 and TRBJ2-5, with TRBD1 identical over 7 bases. In nucleotides, the CDR3 is TGTGCCAGCGTAGACAGGGTGGGGGAGACCCAGTACTTC. Its protein is CASVDRVGETQYF.